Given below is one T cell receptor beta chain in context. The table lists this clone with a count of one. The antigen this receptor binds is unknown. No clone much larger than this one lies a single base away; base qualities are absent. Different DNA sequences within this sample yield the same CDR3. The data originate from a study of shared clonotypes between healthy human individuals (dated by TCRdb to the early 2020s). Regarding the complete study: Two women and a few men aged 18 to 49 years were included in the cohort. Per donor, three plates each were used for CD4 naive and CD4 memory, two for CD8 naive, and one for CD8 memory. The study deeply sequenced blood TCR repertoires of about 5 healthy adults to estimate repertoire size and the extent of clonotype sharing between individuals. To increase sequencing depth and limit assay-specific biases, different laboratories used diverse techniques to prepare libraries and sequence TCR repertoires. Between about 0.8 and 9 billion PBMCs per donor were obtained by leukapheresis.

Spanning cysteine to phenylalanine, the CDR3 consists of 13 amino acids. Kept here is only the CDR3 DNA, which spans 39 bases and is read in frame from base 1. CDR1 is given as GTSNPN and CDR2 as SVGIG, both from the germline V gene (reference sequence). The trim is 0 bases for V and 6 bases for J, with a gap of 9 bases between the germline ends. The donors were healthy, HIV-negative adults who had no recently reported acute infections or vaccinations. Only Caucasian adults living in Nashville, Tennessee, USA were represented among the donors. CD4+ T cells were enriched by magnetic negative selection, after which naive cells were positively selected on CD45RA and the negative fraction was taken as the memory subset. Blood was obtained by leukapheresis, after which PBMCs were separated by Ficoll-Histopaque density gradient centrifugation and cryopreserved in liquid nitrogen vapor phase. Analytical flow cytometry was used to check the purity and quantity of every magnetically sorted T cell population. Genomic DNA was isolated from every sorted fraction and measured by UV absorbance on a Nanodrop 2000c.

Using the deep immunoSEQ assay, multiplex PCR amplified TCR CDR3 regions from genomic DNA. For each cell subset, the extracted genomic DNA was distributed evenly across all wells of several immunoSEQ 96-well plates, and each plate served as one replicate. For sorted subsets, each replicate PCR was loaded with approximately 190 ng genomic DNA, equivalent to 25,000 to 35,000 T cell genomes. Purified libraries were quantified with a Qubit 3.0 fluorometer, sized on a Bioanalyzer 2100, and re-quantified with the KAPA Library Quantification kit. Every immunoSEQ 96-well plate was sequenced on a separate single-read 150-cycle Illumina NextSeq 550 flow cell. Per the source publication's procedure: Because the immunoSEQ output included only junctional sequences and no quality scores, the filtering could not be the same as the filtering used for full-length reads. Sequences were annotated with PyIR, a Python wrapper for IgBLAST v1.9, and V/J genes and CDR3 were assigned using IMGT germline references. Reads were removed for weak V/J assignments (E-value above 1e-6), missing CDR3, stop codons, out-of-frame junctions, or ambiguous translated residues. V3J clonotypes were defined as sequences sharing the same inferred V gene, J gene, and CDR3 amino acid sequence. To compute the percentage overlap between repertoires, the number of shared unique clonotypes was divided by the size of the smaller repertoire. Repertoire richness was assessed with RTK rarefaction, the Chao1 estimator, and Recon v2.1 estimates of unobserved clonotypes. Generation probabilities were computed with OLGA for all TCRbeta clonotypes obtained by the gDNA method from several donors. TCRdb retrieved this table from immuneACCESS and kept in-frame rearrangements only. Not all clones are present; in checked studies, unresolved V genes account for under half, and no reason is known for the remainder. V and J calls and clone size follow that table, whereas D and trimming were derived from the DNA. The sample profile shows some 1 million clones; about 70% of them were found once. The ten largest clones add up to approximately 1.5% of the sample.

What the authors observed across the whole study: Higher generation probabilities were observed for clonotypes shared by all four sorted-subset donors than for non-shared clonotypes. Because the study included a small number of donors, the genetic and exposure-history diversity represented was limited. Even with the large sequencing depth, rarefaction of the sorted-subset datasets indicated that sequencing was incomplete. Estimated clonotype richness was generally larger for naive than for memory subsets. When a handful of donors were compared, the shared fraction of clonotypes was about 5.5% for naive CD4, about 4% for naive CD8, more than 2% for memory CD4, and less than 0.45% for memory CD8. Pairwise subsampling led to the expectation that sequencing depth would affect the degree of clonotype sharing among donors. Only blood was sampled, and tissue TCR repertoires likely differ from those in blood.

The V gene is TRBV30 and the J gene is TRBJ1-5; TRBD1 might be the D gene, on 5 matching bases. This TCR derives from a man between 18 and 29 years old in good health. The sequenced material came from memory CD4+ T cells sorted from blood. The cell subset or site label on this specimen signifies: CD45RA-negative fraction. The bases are TGTGCCTGGAGTGTCGGGGGGTTTCAGCCCCAGCATTTT. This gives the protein CAWSVGGFQPQHF.